The following is a T cell receptor (beta chain) sequence with its context. The antigen is undetermined. PCR primers comprised 60 Vbeta and 13 Jbeta primers. Sequenced by immunoSEQ multiplex PCR; TCRdb stores in-frame clones only, minus some. The sample carries about 170,000 clones, approximately 88% recorded once. The sample belongs to a study of cytomegalovirus exposure and HLA in healthy donors. For the study at large: For the 300 to 450 genotyped donors, roughly 81% fell within the Caucasian-associated ancestry cluster. Whole-study results and caveats: One later analysis reportedly identified an Asian-associated ancestry cluster that showed fewer N-insertions than the approximately 700-donor mean.

Germline V gene lookup returns CDR1 SEHNR and CDR2 FQNEAQ (reference sequence). CDR3 length equals 16 residues. V was clipped by 4 bases and J by 2 bases; unmatched bases: 5. Sequencing used PBMCs. The genes are TRBV7-9 and TRBJ2-3; 11 bases fit TRBD2. This TCR derives from a boy aged 2 to 10 in good health and CMV-seronegative. In DNA form, the CDR3 reads TGTGCCAGCAGCTCCAATAGCGGGGGGGCCACAGATACGCAGTATTTT. Translated, it gives CASSSNSGGATDTQYF.